The clone carrying this TCR beta chain was detected only a few times. Its antigen remains unknown. The assay was immunoSEQ multiplex PCR, and TCRdb's table has in-frame clones only and misses some. The sample holds 45,000 to 70,000 clones, more than 65% seen once. This sample is drawn from a study of vaccination effects on CD4 cells after COVID-19. Sequencing was preceded by expansion of antigen-specific CD4+ T cells with viral peptide pools in the ViraFEST assay. Researchers isolated CD4+ T cells once 9 to 11 days of culture had elapsed. A positive SARS-CoV-2 PCR test fell between March and December 2020. This clonotype was obtained from a human donor who had a prior SARS-CoV-2 infection. The sequenced sample was CD4+ T cells from PBMCs cultured with HIV peptides, obtained before COVID-19 vaccination. The subset: HIV-1 Nef peptide pool negative control/reference culture.

The CDR3 here is CASSEEGLGAAGYNEQFF. The CDR3 DNA reads as TGTGCCAGCAGTGAAGAAGGGCTCGGTGCTGCTGGCTACAATGAGCAGTTCTTC. The chain carries TRBV25-1 and TRBJ2-1; D call uncertain. The germline V gene encodes CDR1 MGHDK and CDR2 SYGVNS. The CDR3 runs to 18 residues. Trimming left V 2 bases short and J 3 bases short, with 20 bases between.